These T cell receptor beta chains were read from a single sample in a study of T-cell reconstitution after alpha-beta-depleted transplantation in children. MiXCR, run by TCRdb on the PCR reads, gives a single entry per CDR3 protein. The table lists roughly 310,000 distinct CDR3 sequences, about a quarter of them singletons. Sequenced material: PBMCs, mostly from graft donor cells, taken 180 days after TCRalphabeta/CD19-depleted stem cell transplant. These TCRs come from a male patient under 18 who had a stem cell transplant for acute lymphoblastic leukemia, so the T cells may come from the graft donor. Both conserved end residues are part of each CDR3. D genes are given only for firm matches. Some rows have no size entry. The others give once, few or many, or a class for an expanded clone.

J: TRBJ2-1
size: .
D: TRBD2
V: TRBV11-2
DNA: TGTGCCAGCAGCTTCTCGGGCGGGAGTAAAAGCTATGAGCAGTTCTTC
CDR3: CASSFSGGSKSYEQFF

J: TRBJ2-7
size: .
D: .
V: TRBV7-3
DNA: TGTGCCAGCAGCTCCGGGGGAGTGCGAGAGCAGTACTTC
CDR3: CASSSGGVREQYF

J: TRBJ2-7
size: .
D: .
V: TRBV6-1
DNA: TGTGCCAGCAGACCATATCGACAGGTGGCCTACGAGCAGTACTTC
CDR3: CASRPYRQVAYEQYF

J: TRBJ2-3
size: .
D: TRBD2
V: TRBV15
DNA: TGTGCCACCAGCTCGAGCGGGAGGTATACGCAGTATTTT
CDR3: CATSSSGRYTQYF

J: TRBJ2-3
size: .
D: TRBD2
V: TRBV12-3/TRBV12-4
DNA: TGTGCCAGCAGTTTAACTAGCGGTACTAGCACAGATACGCAGTATTTT
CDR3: CASSLTSGTSTDTQYF

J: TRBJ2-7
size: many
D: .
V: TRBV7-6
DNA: TGTGCCAGCAGCTTAGCCCGGGGGTATACCTACGAGCAGTACTTC
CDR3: CASSLARGYTYEQYF

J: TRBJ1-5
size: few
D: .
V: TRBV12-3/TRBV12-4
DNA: TGTGCCAGCAGCCCATCGGTTAATCAGCCCCAGCATTTT
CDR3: CASSPSVNQPQHF

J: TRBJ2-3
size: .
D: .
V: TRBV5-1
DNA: TGCGCCAGCAGCTTGGGCGGGGAAGCAGATACGCAGTATTTT
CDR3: CASSLGGEADTQYF

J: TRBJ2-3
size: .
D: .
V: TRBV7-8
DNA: TGTGCCAGCAGCCTAATACAGGGGGGGACAGATACGCAGTATTTT
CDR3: CASSLIQGGTDTQYF

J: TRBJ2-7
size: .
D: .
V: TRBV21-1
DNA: TGTGCCAGCAGCAAAGGGGATGGGACACACTCCTACGAGCAGTACTTC
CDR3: CASSKGDGTHSYEQYF

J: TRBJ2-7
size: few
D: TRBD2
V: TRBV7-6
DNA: TGTGCCAGCAGCCAGAGGACTAGCGGGAGCGCCGACGAGCAGTACTTC
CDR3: CASSQRTSGSADEQYF

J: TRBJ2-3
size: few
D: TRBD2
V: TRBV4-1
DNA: TGCGCCAGCAGCCAGCCTACTAGCGGGAGTCGGTATACGCAGTATTTT
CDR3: CASSQPTSGSRYTQYF

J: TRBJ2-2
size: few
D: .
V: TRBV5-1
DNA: TGCGCCAGCAGCTTGGCCGGGGACACCGGGGAGCTGTTTTTT
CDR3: CASSLAGDTGELFF

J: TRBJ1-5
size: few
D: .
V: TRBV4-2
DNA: TGTGCCAGCAGCCATCCAGGGGAGGATCAGCCCCAGCATTTT
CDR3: CASSHPGEDQPQHF

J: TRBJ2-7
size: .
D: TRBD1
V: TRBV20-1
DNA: TGCAGTGCTAGCGTCAGGGGGCACGAGCAGTACTTC
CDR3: CSASVRGHEQYF

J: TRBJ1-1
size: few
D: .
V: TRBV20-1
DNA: TGCAGTGCTAGGGCCCCTGGATGGAGGAACACTGAAGCTTTCTTT
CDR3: CSARAPGWRNTEAFF

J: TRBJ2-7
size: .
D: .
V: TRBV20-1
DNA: TGCAGTGCCACCCGAGGGGAAACCTACGAGCAGTACTTC
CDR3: CSATRGETYEQYF